This is a list of T cell receptor beta chains from one sample in a study of CD8 T cells in Susac syndrome. Each CDR3 protein is one row after TCRdb ran MiXCR on the immunoSEQ multiplex PCR reads. The table records 150,000 to 200,000 distinct CDR3 sequences, around 95% of them present only once. Sequenced material: CD8+ T cells from PBMCs. All receptors derive from a human donor with multiple sclerosis. The CDR3 runs from the conserved cysteine through the conserved F or W. Each record gives: CDR3 protein, CDR3 DNA, V gene, J gene, D gene, clone size. A D gene is named only where the DNA matches it firmly. Some rows have no size entry. The others give once, few or many, or a class for an expanded clone.

CSVEDLPLEGWEQFF,TGCAGCGTTGAAGATCTACCCCTCGAAGGGTGGGAGCAGTTCTTC,TRBV29-1,TRBJ2-1,-,-
CASSGPTTAPNQPQHF,TGTGCCAGCAGCGGACCGACGACAGCACCAAATCAGCCCCAGCATTTT,TRBV9,TRBJ1-5,-,-
CASSVTQIYNEQFF,TGTGCCAGCAGCGTAACCCAGATCTACAATGAGCAGTTCTTC,TRBV14,TRBJ2-1,-,once
CASSGGTIVPYEQFF,TGTGCCAGCAGCGGGGGGACGATAGTACCATATGAGCAGTTCTTC,TRBV28,TRBJ2-1,TRBD2,-
CSARPVNLAGGLFGEQFF,TGCAGTGCCCGACCCGTCAACCTAGCGGGGGGGCTCTTCGGTGAGCAGTTCTTC,TRBV20-1,TRBJ2-1,TRBD2,-
CASSMAGRYNEQFF,TGTGCCAGCAGCATGGCTGGGCGTTACAATGAGCAGTTCTTC,TRBV13,TRBJ2-1,-,-
CASTEGLAKNIQYF,TGTGCCAGCACTGAGGGGCTAGCCAAAAACATTCAGTACTTC,TRBV2,TRBJ2-4,-,-
CASSPQGSSYEQYF,TGCGCCAGCAGCCCCCAGGGTAGCTCCTACGAGCAGTACTTC,TRBV4-1,TRBJ2-7,-,-
CASSYGASGRDEQFF,TGTGCCAGCAGTTATGGGGCTAGCGGGAGGGATGAGCAGTTCTTC,TRBV6-5,TRBJ2-1,TRBD2,-
CASSLAGGTTEAFF,TGTGCCAGCAGCTTAGCGGGCGGGACCACTGAAGCTTTCTTT,TRBV13,TRBJ1-1,-,once
CASSLAPGPTYEQYF,TGCGCCAGCAGCTTGGCCCCCGGACCCACCTACGAGCAGTACTTC,TRBV5-1,TRBJ2-7,-,-
CASSLAWAESTDTQYF,TGCGCCAGCAGCTTGGCGTGGGCGGAAAGCACAGATACGCAGTATTTT,TRBV5-1,TRBJ2-3,-,-
CAWSVGGEAFF,TGTGCCTGGAGTGTCGGGGGGGAAGCTTTCTTT,TRBV30,TRBJ1-1,-,-
CASSGVPMKHNEQFF,TGTGCCAGCAGTGGAGTACCTATGAAACACAATGAGCAGTTCTTC,TRBV7-9,TRBJ2-1,-,-
CASSFGRGQSGANVLTF,TGTGCCAGCAGCTTTGGCAGGGGGCAATCTGGGGCCAACGTCCTGACTTTC,TRBV5-4,TRBJ2-6,TRBD1,-
CASSQDGWGAEAFF,TGTGCCAGCAGCCAAGATGGTTGGGGGGCTGAAGCTTTCTTT,TRBV3-1,TRBJ1-1,-,-
CSVEVAGGGYGYTF,TGCAGCGTTGAAGTAGCAGGGGGCGGCTATGGCTACACCTTC,TRBV29-1,TRBJ1-2,TRBD1,-
CASSTRDSSYEQYF,TGTGCCAGCAGTACCCGGGACAGCTCCTACGAGCAGTACTTC,TRBV12-3/TRBV12-4,TRBJ2-7,TRBD1,once
CSARSYDFYGYTF,TGCAGTGCTAGGAGTTACGACTTCTATGGCTACACCTTC,TRBV20-1,TRBJ1-2,-,-
CASRAGSHEQYF,TGTGCCAGCAGGGCAGGGAGCCACGAGCAGTACTTC,TRBV2,TRBJ2-7,-,once
CASSQLFGTDDQETQYF,TGTGCCAGCAGCCAGTTGTTCGGGACCGACGATCAAGAGACCCAGTACTTC,TRBV3-1,TRBJ2-5,-,-
CASSELFAATDTQYF,TGTGCCAGCAGTGAATTGTTCGCGGCCACAGATACGCAGTATTTT,TRBV2,TRBJ2-3,-,-